This TCR beta chain was documented in a study of PD-1 blockade in classical Hodgkin lymphoma. Notes on the study in general: In CD4+ cells, TCR diversity went up significantly by C4D1, but in CD8+ cells it did not. Complete responders matched newly diagnosed patients in baseline diversity. Possibly reflecting disease activity or prior therapy, repertoire differences have causes that remain undefined.

Following autologous stem cell transplantation, relapse occurred in every patient, and exposure to brentuximab vedotin varied. Profiling relied on immunoSEQ multiplex PCR, and the TCRdb table lists in-frame clones only, not all of them. The sample consists of roughly 97,000 clones, around four fifths of them appearing once. Germline CDR1 reads SGHVS; CDR2 reads FQNEAQ. This CDR3 spans 15 amino acids. Losses at the gene ends were 0 bases for V and 4 bases for J; bases not matched to a gene: 3. Comment on this clone: Its antigen is undetermined.

The sample here was peripheral blood mononuclear cells (PBMCs), taken at baseline. The chain couples TRBV7-8 to TRBJ1-1; 9 bases match TRBD1. The receptor was isolated from a human donor with classical Hodgkin lymphoma. The CDR3 loop is CASSLAGTGSTEAFF. In DNA, the CDR3 is TGTGCCAGCAGCTTAGCGGGGACAGGGAGCACTGAAGCTTTCTTT.